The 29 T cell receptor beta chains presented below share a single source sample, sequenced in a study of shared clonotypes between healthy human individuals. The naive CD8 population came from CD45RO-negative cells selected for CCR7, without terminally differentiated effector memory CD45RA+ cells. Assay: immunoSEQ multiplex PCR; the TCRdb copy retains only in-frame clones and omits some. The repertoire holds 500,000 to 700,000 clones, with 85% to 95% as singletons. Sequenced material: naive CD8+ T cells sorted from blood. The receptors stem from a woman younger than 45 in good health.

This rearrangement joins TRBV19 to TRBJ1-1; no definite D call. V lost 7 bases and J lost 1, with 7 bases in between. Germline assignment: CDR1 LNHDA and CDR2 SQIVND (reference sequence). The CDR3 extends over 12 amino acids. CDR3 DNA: TGTGCCAGTAACGGGGAGAACACTGAAGCTTTCTTT. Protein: CASNGENTEAFF.

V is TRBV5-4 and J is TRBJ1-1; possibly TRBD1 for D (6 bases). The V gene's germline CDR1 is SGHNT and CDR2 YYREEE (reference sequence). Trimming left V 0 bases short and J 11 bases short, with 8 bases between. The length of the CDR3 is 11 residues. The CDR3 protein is CASSLGQGAFF. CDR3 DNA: TGTGCCAGCAGCTTGGGTCAGGGGGCTTTCTTT.

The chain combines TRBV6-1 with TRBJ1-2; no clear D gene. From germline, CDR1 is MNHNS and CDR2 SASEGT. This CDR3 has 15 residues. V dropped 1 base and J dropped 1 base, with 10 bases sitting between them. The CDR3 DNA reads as TGTGCCAGCAGTGAAGTTCACAGACTTAACTATGGCTACACCTTC. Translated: CASSEVHRLNYGYTF.

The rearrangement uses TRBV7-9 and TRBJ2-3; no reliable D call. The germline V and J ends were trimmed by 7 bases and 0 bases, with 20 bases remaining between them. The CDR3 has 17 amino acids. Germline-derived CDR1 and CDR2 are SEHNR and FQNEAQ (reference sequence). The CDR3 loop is CASTPREGPTSTDTQYF. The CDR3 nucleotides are TGTGCCAGCACCCCCCGCGAAGGGCCCACTAGCACAGATACGCAGTATTTT.

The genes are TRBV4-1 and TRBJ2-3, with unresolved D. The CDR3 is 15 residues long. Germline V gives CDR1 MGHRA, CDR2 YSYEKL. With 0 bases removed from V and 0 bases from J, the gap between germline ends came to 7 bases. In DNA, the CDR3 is TGCGCCAGCAGCCAAGAAGGGCACAGCACAGATACGCAGTATTTT. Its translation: CASSQEGHSTDTQYF.

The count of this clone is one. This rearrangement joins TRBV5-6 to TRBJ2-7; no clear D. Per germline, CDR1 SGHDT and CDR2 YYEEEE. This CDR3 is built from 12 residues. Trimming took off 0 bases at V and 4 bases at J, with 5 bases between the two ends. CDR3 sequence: CASSLEEYEQYF. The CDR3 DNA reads TGTGCCAGCAGCTTGGAGGAGTACGAGCAGTACTTC.

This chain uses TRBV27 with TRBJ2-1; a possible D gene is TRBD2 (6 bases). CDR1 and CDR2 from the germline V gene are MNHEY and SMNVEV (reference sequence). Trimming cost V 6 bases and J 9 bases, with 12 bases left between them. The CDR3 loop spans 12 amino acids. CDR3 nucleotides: TGTGCCAGCAGAGCCGGGGGAGGTGAGCAGTTCTTC. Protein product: CASRAGGGEQFF.

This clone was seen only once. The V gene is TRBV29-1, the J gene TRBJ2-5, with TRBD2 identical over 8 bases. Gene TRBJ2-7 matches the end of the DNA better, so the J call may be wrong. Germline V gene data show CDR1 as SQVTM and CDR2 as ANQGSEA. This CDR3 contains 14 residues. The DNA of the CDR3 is TGCAGCGTTGGACCGGCGGGAGGCTTCTACGAGCAGTACTTC. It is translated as CSVGPAGGFYEQYF.

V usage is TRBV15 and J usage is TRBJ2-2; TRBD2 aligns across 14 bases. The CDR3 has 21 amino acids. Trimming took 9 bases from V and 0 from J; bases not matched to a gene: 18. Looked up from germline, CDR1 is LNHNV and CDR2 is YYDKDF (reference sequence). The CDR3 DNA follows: TGTGCCACGCGAGTCCTTTCGACTAGCGGGAGGGCTAGAGCGAACACCGGGGAGCTGTTTTTT. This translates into CATRVLSTSGRARANTGELFF.

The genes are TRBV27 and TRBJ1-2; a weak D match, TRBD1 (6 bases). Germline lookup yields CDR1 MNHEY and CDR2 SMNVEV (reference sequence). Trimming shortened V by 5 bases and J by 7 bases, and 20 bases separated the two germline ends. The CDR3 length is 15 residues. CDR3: CASSPRGGLRFGYTF. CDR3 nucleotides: TGTGCCAGCAGTCCCCGGGGGGGGCTGAGGTTTGGCTACACCTTC.

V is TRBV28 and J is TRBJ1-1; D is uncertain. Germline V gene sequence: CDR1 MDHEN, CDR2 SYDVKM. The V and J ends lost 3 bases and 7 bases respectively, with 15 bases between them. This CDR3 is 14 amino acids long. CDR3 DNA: TGTGCCAGCAGTTTCGTCATCAGTGGACTTGAAGCTTTCTTT. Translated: CASSFVISGLEAFF. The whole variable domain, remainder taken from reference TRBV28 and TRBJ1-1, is DVKVTQSSRYLVKRTGEKVFLECVQDMDHENMFWYRQDPGLGLRLIYFSYDVKMKEKGDIPEGYSVSREKKERFSLILESASTNQTSMYLCASSFVISGLEAFFGQGTRLTVV.

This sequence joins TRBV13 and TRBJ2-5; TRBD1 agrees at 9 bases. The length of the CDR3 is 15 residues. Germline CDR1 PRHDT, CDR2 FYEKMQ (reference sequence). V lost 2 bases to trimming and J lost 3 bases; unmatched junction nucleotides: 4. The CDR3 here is CASSLPGTGKETQYF. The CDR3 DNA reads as TGTGCCAGCAGCTTACCTGGGACAGGGAAAGAGACCCAGTACTTC. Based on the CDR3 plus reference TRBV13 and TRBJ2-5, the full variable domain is AAGVIQSPRHLIKEKRETATLKCYPIPRHDTVYWYQQGPGQDPQFLISFYEKMQSDKGSIPDRFSAQQFSDYHSELNMSSLELGDSALYFCASSLPGTGKETQYFGPGTRLLVL.

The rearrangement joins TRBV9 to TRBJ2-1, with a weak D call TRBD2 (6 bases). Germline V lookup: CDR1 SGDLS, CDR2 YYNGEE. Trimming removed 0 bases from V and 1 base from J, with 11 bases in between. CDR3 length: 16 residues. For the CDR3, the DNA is TGTGCCAGCAGCGTAGGTGGGACTGCTTCCTACAATGAGCAGTTCTTC. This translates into CASSVGGTASYNEQFF.

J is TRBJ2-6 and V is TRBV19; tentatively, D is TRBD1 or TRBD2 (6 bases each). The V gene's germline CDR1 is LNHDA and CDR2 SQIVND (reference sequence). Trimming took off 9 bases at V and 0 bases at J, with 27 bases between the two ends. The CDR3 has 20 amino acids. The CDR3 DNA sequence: TGTGCCAGCGCCCCGTCGGCAGGGGTTGCCGGGGGCTCTGGGGCCAACGTCCTGACTTTC. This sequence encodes CASAPSAGVAGGSGANVLTF.

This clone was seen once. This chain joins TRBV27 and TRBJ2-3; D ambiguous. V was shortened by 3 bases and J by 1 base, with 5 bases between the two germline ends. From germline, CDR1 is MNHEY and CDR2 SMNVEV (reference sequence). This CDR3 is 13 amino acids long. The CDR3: CASSLIGTDTQYF. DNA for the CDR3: TGTGCCAGCAGTTTGATCGGCACAGATACGCAGTATTTT.

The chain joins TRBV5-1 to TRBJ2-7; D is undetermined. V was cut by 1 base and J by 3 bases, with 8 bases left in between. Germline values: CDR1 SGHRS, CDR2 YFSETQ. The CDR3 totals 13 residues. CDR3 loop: CASSLSPDYEQYF. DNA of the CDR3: TGCGCCAGCAGCTTGTCTCCGGACTACGAGCAGTACTTC.

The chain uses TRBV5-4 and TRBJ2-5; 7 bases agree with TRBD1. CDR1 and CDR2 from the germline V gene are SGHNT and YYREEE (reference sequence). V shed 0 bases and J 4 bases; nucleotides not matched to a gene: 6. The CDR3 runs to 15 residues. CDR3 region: CASSLEQGITETQYF. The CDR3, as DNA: TGTGCCAGCAGCTTGGAACAGGGGATCACAGAGACCCAGTACTTC.

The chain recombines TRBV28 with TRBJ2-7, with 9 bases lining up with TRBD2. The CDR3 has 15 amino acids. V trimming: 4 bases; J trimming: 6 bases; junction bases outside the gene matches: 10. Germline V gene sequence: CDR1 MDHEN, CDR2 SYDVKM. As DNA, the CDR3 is TGTGCCAGCAGTTCCTACCTAGCGGGATCTCTCGAGCAGTACTTC. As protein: CASSSYLAGSLEQYF.

The CDR3 here is CASTTGGDEQYF. The DNA of the CDR3 is TGTGCCAGCACGACCGGGGGCGACGAGCAGTACTTC. The rearrangement uses TRBV18 and TRBJ2-7; D tentatively fits TRBD1 or TRBD2 (6 bases each). There are 12 residues in the CDR3. Germline V lookup: CDR1 KGHSH, CDR2 LQKENI. The V end lost 8 bases, the J end lost 5 bases, and 13 bases lay between the germline ends. The variable domain in full, with the rest retrieved from reference TRBV18 and TRBJ2-7, is NAGVMQNPRHLVRRRGQEARLRCSPMKGHSHVYWYRQLPEEGLKFMVYLQKENIIDESGMPKERFSAEFPKEGPSILRIQQVVRGDSAAYFCASTTGGDEQYFGPGTRLTVT.

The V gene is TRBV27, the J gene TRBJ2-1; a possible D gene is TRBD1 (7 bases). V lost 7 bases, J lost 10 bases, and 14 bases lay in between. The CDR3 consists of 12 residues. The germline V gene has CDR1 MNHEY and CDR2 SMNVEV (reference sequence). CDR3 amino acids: CASKGEDREQFF. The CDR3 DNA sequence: TGTGCCAGCAAAGGGGAGGACAGGGAGCAGTTCTTC.

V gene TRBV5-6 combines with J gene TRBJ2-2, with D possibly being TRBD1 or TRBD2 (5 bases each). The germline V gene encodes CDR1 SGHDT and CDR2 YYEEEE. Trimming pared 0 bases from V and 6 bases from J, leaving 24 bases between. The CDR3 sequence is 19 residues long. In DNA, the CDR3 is TGTGCCAGCAGCTTGGCCAGGGCCGGGGAACAGCTGTGGGCCGGGGAGCTGTTTTTT. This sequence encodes CASSLARAGEQLWAGELFF.

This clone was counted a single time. CDR3 sequence: CASTPPSLAANLNYGYTF. In DNA form, the CDR3 reads TGTGCCAGCACACCCCCTTCCTTGGCCGCAAACCTCAACTATGGCTACACCTTC. This chain joins TRBV7-9 and TRBJ1-2; D uncertain. With 7 bases removed from V and 2 bases from J, the gap between germline ends came to 26 bases. Germline lookup yields CDR1 SEHNR and CDR2 FQNEAQ (reference sequence). The CDR3 covers 18 residues.

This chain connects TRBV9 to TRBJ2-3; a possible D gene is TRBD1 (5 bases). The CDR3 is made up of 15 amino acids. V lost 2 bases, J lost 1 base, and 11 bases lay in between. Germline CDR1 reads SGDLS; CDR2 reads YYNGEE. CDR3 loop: CASSVGAFGTDTQYF. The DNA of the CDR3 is TGTGCCAGCAGCGTTGGGGCGTTCGGCACAGATACGCAGTATTTT.

The CDR3 region has the DNA TGTGCCAGCAGCCCCAGCGGGAGTGGCTACACCTTC. Protein: CASSPSGSGYTF. The V and J genes are TRBV7-9 and TRBJ1-2; D gene uncertain. This CDR3 contains 12 residues. The V end was cut by 5 bases, the J end by 7 bases, with 11 bases between. Germline lookup yields CDR1 SEHNR and CDR2 FQNEAQ (reference sequence).

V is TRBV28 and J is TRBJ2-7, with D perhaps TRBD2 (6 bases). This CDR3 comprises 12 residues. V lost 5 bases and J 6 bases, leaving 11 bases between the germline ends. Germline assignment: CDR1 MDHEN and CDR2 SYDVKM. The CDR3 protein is CASSGTSREQYF. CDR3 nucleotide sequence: TGTGCCAGCAGTGGGACTTCCCGCGAGCAGTACTTC.

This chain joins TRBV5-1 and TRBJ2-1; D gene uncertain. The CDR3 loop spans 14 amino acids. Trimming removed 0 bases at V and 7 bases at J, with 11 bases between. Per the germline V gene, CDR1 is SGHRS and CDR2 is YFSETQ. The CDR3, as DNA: TGCGCCAGCAGCTTGGTCGGAAAGTCGAATGAGCAGTTCTTC. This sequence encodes CASSLVGKSNEQFF.

In DNA, the CDR3 is TGTGCCAGTAGTATAGTCTACAATGAGCAGTTCTTC. It is translated as CASSIVYNEQFF. The V call is TRBV19, the J call TRBJ2-1; D uncertain. The CDR3 length is 12 residues. Germline CDR1 is LNHDA and CDR2 is SQIVND (reference sequence). V was pared by 1 base and J by 3 bases, with 1 base between.

The CDR3 sequence: CASTSSVGRSDTQYF. CDR3 sequence (DNA): TGTGCCAGCACATCATCGGTTGGTCGGTCAGATACGCAGTATTTT. J is TRBJ2-3 and V is TRBV28, with unresolved D. V was clipped by 7 bases and J by 4 bases, with 18 bases between them. The V gene's germline CDR1 is MDHEN and CDR2 SYDVKM. The CDR3 spans 15 residues.

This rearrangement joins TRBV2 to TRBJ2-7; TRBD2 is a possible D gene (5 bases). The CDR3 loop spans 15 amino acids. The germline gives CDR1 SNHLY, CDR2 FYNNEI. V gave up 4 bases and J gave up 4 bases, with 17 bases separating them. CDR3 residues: CASSAEAPRFYEQYF. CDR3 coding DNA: TGTGCCAGCAGTGCGGAGGCCCCCCGCTTTTACGAGCAGTACTTC.